This record covers a single T cell receptor (beta chain). The data originate from a study of blood T cell repertoires in COVID-19. Looking at the study overall: PBMCs, B-cell-depleted T cells, or T cells provided the cDNA or gDNA that made up the material.

The ends lost 2 bases at V and 0 bases at J; junction bases unmatched: 3. CDR3 length: 15 amino acids. Germline V lookup: CDR1 SGHRS, CDR2 YFSETQ. TCRdb's copy holds only in-frame clones and misses some; the assay was immunoSEQ multiplex PCR. The profile shows 110,000 to 150,000 clones, 70% to 90% of them singletons. The specimen sequenced was peripheral blood. The chain combines TRBV5-1 with TRBJ2-3, with 7 bases identical to TRBD1. The sequence derives from a woman aged 45-59 years with acute or convalescent COVID-19. The CDR3 region is CASSLPGQSTDTQYF. The CDR3 nucleotides are TGCGCCAGCAGCTTACCGGGACAGAGCACAGATACGCAGTATTTT.